Presented here are 22 T cell receptor beta chains from one specimen sequenced in a study of T cells after somatic rescue of genetic block. Sequencing was performed with immunoSEQ multiplex PCR; in TCRdb, only in-frame clones are kept and a portion is missing. The table records 45,000 to 70,000 clones, roughly 96% of them present only once. Sequencing was done on a sample of peripheral blood mononuclear cells (PBMCs). The receptor source for this set is a child younger than two.

This clone was observed once. J is TRBJ2-1 and V is TRBV29-1, with unresolved D. The CDR3 is made up of 11 amino acids. Between the trimmed V and J ends, which lost 1 base and 6 bases, there was a span of 4 bases. Germline V gene lookup returns CDR1 SQVTM and CDR2 ANQGSEA. CDR3 coding DNA: TGCAGCGTTGAAGGAACCAATGAGCAGTTCTTC. Translated: CSVEGTNEQFF.

The chain joins TRBV19 to TRBJ2-1; 9 positions agree with TRBD1. Germline V gene data show CDR1 as LNHDA and CDR2 as SQIVND (reference sequence). The CDR3 runs 12 residues. Trimming at V came to 6 bases and at J to 6 bases, leaving 0 bases not matched to a gene. This CDR3 reads CASRTGGNEQFF. The CDR3 region has the DNA TGTGCCAGTAGGACAGGGGGCAATGAGCAGTTCTTC.

The chain links TRBV27 to TRBJ2-1; perhaps TRBD2 as D (5 bases). Germline V gene lookup returns CDR1 MNHEY and CDR2 SMNVEV (reference sequence). Trimming took off 5 bases at V and 2 bases at J, with 10 bases between the two ends. The CDR3 contains 14 residues. CDR3 amino acids: CASSRPGTYNEQFF. CDR3 sequence (DNA): TGTGCCAGCAGTCGGCCCGGGACCTACAATGAGCAGTTCTTC.

V usage is TRBV27 and J usage is TRBJ1-5; TRBD1 agrees at 7 bases. The CDR3 has 16 amino acids. V shed 5 bases and J 7 bases; nucleotides not matched to a gene: 14. Germline V gene data show CDR1 as MNHEY and CDR2 as SMNVEV (reference sequence). The CDR3 DNA sequence: TGTGCCAGCAGTCCTCTCGACAGGGTGGGACGGCAGCCCCAGCATTTT. Amino acid sequence: CASSPLDRVGRQPQHF.

The chain has TRBV7-6 and TRBJ2-3; D gene unclear. The CDR3 sequence is 12 residues long. Between the trimmed V and J ends, which lost 5 bases and 0 bases, there was a span of 3 bases. Germline-derived CDR1 and CDR2 are SGHVS and FNYEAQ. CDR3 residues: CASSGSTDTQYF. The CDR3 coding sequence is TGTGCCAGCAGCGGGAGCACAGATACGCAGTATTTT. Combining the CDR3 with reference TRBV7-6 and TRBJ2-3 gives the whole variable domain GAGVSQSPRYKVTKRGQDVALRCDPISGHVSLYWYRQALGQGPEFLTYFNYEAQQDKSGLPNDRFSAERPEGSISTLTIQRTEQRDSAMYRCASSGSTDTQYFGPGTRLTVL.

V usage is TRBV14 and J usage is TRBJ2-3; a possible D gene is TRBD1 (5 bases). Deletions cut 0 bases from V and 2 bases from J, with 12 bases between. The germline CDR1 and CDR2 sequences are SGHDN and FVKESK. This CDR3 spans 16 amino acids. The CDR3 sequence is CASSQDSGHNTDTQYF. CDR3 nucleotides: TGTGCCAGCAGCCAAGATTCAGGACATAACACAGATACGCAGTATTTT.

The rearrangement links TRBV19 to TRBJ2-3, with 7 positions matching TRBD2. With V trimmed by 6 bases and J by 4 bases, 4 bases remained unmatched. Germline CDR1 and CDR2: LNHDA and SQIVND (reference sequence). This CDR3 spans 13 amino acids. CDR3 region: CASRAGKADTQYF. In nucleotides, the CDR3 is TGTGCCAGTAGAGCGGGAAAGGCAGATACGCAGTATTTT.

The V gene is TRBV30, the J gene TRBJ2-1; D is possibly TRBD1 (6 bases). The CDR3 has 14 amino acids. V lost 3 bases, J lost 0 bases, and 9 bases lay in between. From germline, CDR1 is GTSNPN and CDR2 SVGIG (reference sequence). CDR3 loop: CAWRGGASYNEQFF. CDR3 sequence (DNA): TGTGCCTGGAGAGGGGGTGCCTCCTACAATGAGCAGTTCTTC.

The rearrangement uses TRBV27 and TRBJ2-7; 12 bases are a match to TRBD2. Germline CDR1 and CDR2: MNHEY and SMNVEV (reference sequence). This CDR3 is built from 16 residues. V trimming: 5 bases; J trimming: 5 bases; junction bases outside the gene matches: 10. The CDR3 DNA reads as TGTGCCAGCAGTCGGAGAACTAGCGGGAGGAGTCACGAGCAGTACTTC. It is translated as CASSRRTSGRSHEQYF.

The chain carries TRBV18 and TRBJ1-5; D gene unclear. Germline CDR1 reads KGHSH; CDR2 reads LQKENI. The CDR3 covers 14 residues. The germline V and J ends were trimmed by 1 base and 11 bases, with 15 bases remaining between them. CDR3 in amino acids: CASSPQANVETQHF. DNA of the CDR3: TGTGCCAGCTCACCACAGGCAAACGTCGAGACCCAGCATTTT.

V gene TRBV4-3 combines with J gene TRBJ2-2; no reliable D call. The germline V gene encodes CDR1 LGHNA and CDR2 YSLEER. The germline V and J ends were trimmed by 0 bases and 4 bases, with 3 bases remaining between them. The CDR3 is 13 amino acids. CDR3 loop: CASSQDSTGELFF. The CDR3 nucleotides are TGCGCCAGCAGCCAAGATAGCACCGGGGAGCTGTTTTTT.

The chain has TRBV30 and TRBJ1-2, with D unresolved. V was shortened by 1 base and J by 0 bases, with 9 bases between the two germline ends. The length of the CDR3 is 14 residues. The germline gives CDR1 GTSNPN, CDR2 SVGIG (reference sequence). The CDR3 loop reads CAWSEETPNYGYTF. The CDR3 coding sequence is TGTGCCTGGAGTGAGGAGACTCCTAACTATGGCTACACCTTC.

The chain joins TRBV5-1 to TRBJ2-5; D gene ambiguous. The CDR3 runs to 13 residues. Germline CDR1 is SGHRS and CDR2 is YFSETQ. Trimming cost V 3 bases and J 2 bases, with 8 bases left between them. The CDR3 coding sequence is TGCGCCAGCAGCTGGGGAAAGCAAGAGACCCAGTACTTC. Translation: CASSWGKQETQYF.

V gene TRBV15 combines with J gene TRBJ1-3; D might be TRBD1 (5 bases). The CDR3 runs to 15 residues. V was pared by 3 bases and J by 0 bases, with 9 bases between. Germline V gene data show CDR1 as LNHNV and CDR2 as YYDKDF (reference sequence). CDR3 nucleotide sequence: TGTGCCACCAGCAGGGCGGGGACCTCTGGAAACACCATATATTTT. Amino acid sequence: CATSRAGTSGNTIYF.

This clone came up a few times. The V and J genes are TRBV11-3 and TRBJ1-1; the D gene is possibly TRBD1 (5 bases). Germline V gives CDR1 SGHNT, CDR2 YENEEA. The CDR3 runs to 13 residues. Deletions cut 2 bases from V and 1 base from J, with 5 bases between. The CDR3 protein is CASSLQGNTEAFF. CDR3 DNA: TGTGCCAGCAGCTTACAGGGGAACACTGAAGCTTTCTTT.

The chain combines TRBV7-9 with TRBJ2-1; D might be TRBD2 (6 bases). This CDR3 spans 14 amino acids. Between the trimmed V and J ends, which lost 1 base and 4 bases, there was a span of 8 bases. Germline V gives CDR1 SEHNR, CDR2 FQNEAQ (reference sequence). CDR3 coding DNA: TGTGCCAGCAGCTTAGGGGGGGTTTACAATGAGCAGTTCTTC. Protein sequence: CASSLGGVYNEQFF.

The chain links TRBV5-6 to TRBJ2-3; 8 nucleotides line up with TRBD1. Unmatched junction bases numbered 2, after V lost 2 bases and J lost 6 bases. The CDR3 extends over 13 amino acids. Germline V CDR1 and CDR2: SGHDT, YYEEEE. The CDR3 here is CASSLQGGDTQYF. In DNA, the CDR3 is TGTGCCAGCAGCTTACAGGGGGGCGATACGCAGTATTTT.

The rearrangement uses TRBV7-9 and TRBJ2-1; a weak D match, TRBD1 (6 bases). The CDR3 has 15 amino acids. The germline V gene encodes CDR1 SEHNR and CDR2 FQNEAQ (reference sequence). V was pared by 1 base and J by 2 bases, with 9 bases between. The CDR3 here is CASSLGDRTYNEQFF. The CDR3 nucleotides read TGTGCCAGCAGCTTAGGTGACAGGACCTACAATGAGCAGTTCTTC.

The gene calls are TRBV7-8 and TRBJ2-1; TRBD2 aligns across 7 bases. The CDR3 spans 16 residues. Losses at the gene ends were 1 base for V and 5 bases for J; bases not matched to a gene: 8. Germline V gives CDR1 SGHVS, CDR2 FQNEAQ. DNA of the CDR3: TGTGCCAGCAGCTTAGGGTCCAGCGGGACCCACAATGAGCAGTTCTTC. As protein: CASSLGSSGTHNEQFF.

Written as DNA, the CDR3 is TGTGCCAGCCCGAGGGGCGGGATTTACACCGGGGAGCTGTTTTTT. As protein: CASPRGGIYTGELFF. The chain employs TRBV7-2 and TRBJ2-2, with a tentative D call TRBD2 (6 bases). CDR3 length: 15 amino acids. V was cut by 8 bases and J by 3 bases, with 16 bases left in between. CDR1 is SGHTA and CDR2 is FQGNSA in the germline V gene.

The rearrangement links TRBV15 to TRBJ1-2; 9 bases line up with TRBD1. After removal of 4 bases from V and 4 bases from J, the junction contained 4 bases not matched to a gene. CDR1 is LNHNV, CDR2 YYDKDF, per germline (reference sequence). The CDR3 loop spans 14 amino acids. The CDR3 DNA sequence: TGTGCCACCAGCATCCGGGACAGGGCCTATGGCTACACCTTC. This translates into CATSIRDRAYGYTF.

This rearrangement joins TRBV6-5 to TRBJ2-2; no reliable D call. V was cut by 5 bases and J by 6 bases, with 7 bases left in between. The CDR3 contains 12 residues. The V gene's germline CDR1 is MNHEY and CDR2 SVGAGI. CDR3 coding DNA: TGTGCCAGCAGTCCCCTAGCCGGGGAGCTGTTTTTT. Translating gives CASSPLAGELFF.